The 19 T cell receptor beta chains reported below all come from one sample, sequenced in a study of T cells in Graves' hyperthyroidism and ophthalmopathy (dated by TCRdb to between 2018 and 2020). Libraries were built with multiplex PCR. The sequencing machine was an Illumina HiSeq 2000. The TCR beta CDR3 regions were amplified from the RNA transcripts. A first-round RT-PCR of the TCR CDR3 used the HTBI primer set with the Qiagen OneStep RT-PCR kit. TCRdb itself trimmed the public reads at Q25 with fastp, ran MiXCR and retained productive beta chains. Duplicate CDR3 protein sequences are folded into a single record with the most common DNA and genes. This sample has 750,000 to 900,000 distinct CDR3 sequences in its table, and approximately 40% of those were observed once. The ten most abundant clones make up 8.9% of the sample. Sequences were obtained from blood. The receptors shown here come from a man younger than 35 with Graves' hyperthyroidism.

The sample holds a few counts of this clonotype. This sequence joins TRBV19 and TRBJ1-1; no clear D gene. CDR1 is LNHDA and CDR2 is SQIVND in the germline V gene (reference sequence). The CDR3 has 13 amino acids. Trimming pared 7 bases from V and 0 bases from J, leaving 9 bases between. CDR3 amino acids: CASIQKVNTEAFF. The CDR3 DNA follows: TGTGCCAGTATTCAGAAAGTGAACACTGAAGCTTTCTTT. Supplemented by reference TRBV19 and TRBJ1-1, the full variable domain reads DGGITQSPKYLFRKEGQNVTLSCEQNLNHDAMYWYRQDPGQGLRLIYYSQIVNDFQKGDIAEGYSVSREKKESFPLTVTSAQKNPTAFYLCASIQKVNTEAFFGQGTRLTVV.

The chain has TRBV7-2 and TRBJ2-2; possible D gene TRBD1, 6 bases. The germline gives CDR1 SGHTA, CDR2 FQGNSA. CDR3 size: 15 residues. Trimming cost V 5 bases and J 6 bases, with 16 bases left between them. CDR3 protein: CASSQEGVSSGELFF. The DNA of the CDR3 is TGTGCCAGCAGCCAAGAGGGGGTTAGCTCCGGGGAGCTGTTTTTT.

In regard to this clonotype: One end of the junction is discordant with germline, which a read error may explain. The chain carries TRBV20-1 and TRBJ2-5; D not resolved. The CDR3 covers 14 residues. Germline V gene sequence: CDR1 DFQATT, CDR2 SNEGSKA (reference sequence). CDR3 coding DNA: TGCAGTGCGGACGGGTTCGAGATACAAGAGACCCAGTGCTTC. Its protein product is CSADGFEIQETQCF.

The chain couples TRBV25-1 to TRBJ1-4, with a weak D call TRBD1 (5 bases). The CDR3 is 15 amino acids. Deletions cut 8 bases from V and 6 bases from J, with 19 bases between. The germline CDR1 and CDR2 sequences are MGHDK and SYGVNS. The chain's CDR3 is CASQAVFGTDEKLFF. CDR3 nucleotide sequence: TGTGCCAGCCAAGCGGTTTTCGGGACGGATGAAAAACTGTTTTTT.

This clonotype was counted ten times or more. The chain recombines TRBV7-9 with TRBJ2-7, with D possibly being TRBD1 (6 bases). Trimming took 5 bases from V and 6 from J, leaving 14 bases between them. Germline V lookup: CDR1 SEHNR, CDR2 FQNEAQ (reference sequence). This CDR3 spans 13 amino acids. CDR3 coding DNA: TGTGCCAGCAGCCCGTCGGGACAAGGCGAGCAGTACTTC. Amino acids: CASSPSGQGEQYF.

This clonotype has more than one count but fewer than ten. This sequence joins TRBV2 and TRBJ1-2; D remains ambiguous. The CDR3 has 15 amino acids. CDR1 and CDR2 (germline): SNHLY, FYNNEI. The V end was cut by 6 bases, the J end by 0 bases, with 14 bases between. The CDR3 nucleotides are TGTGCCAGCAGGCCCCGAGTACGAACTAACTATGGCTACACCTTC. It specifies CASRPRVRTNYGYTF. The full variable domain, with the rest looked up from reference TRBV2 and TRBJ1-2, is EPEVTQTPSHQVTQMGQEVILRCVPISNHLYFYWYRQILGQKVEFLVSFYNNEISEKSEIFDDQFSVERPDGSNFTLKIRSTKLEDSAMYFCASRPRVRTNYGYTFGSGTRLTVV.

J is TRBJ2-5 and V is TRBV7-2, with D possibly being TRBD1 or TRBD2 (6 bases each). Germline V gene data show CDR1 as SGHTA and CDR2 as FQGNSA. Between the trimmed V and J ends, which lost 5 bases and 0 bases, there was a span of 16 bases. The CDR3 runs to 16 residues. The CDR3 reads CASSRNREAYQETQYF. CDR3 coding DNA: TGTGCCAGCAGCCGTAACAGGGAGGCTTACCAAGAGACCCAGTACTTC. Using reference TRBV7-2 and TRBJ2-5 for the parts outside the CDR3, the full variable domain is GAGVSQSPSNKVTEKGKDVELRCDPISGHTALYWYRQSLGQGLEFLIYFQGNSAPDKSGLPSDRFSAERTGGSVSTLTIQRTQQEDSAVYLCASSRNREAYQETQYFGPGTRLLVL.

This clonotype was picked up many times. The chain couples TRBV6-2 or TRBV6-3 to TRBJ2-7; D not resolved. V lost 6 bases, J lost 4 bases, and 7 bases lay in between. Germline CDR1 MNHEY, CDR2 SVGEGT. This CDR3 spans 11 amino acids. The DNA for the CDR3 is TGTGCCAGCAGCCAGTTGTACGAGCAGTACTTC. Its translation is CASSQLYEQYF.

This chain uses TRBV12-3 or TRBV12-4 with TRBJ2-5; tentatively, D is TRBD2 (5 bases). CDR3 length equals 14 residues. Between the trimmed V and J ends, which lost 3 bases and 5 bases, there was a span of 13 bases. The CDR3 nucleotides are TGTGCCAGCAGTTTTCCGGACTCGGAGGAGACCCAGTACTTC. The encoded protein is CASSFPDSEETQYF.

This clonotype was counted at least ten times. The gene calls are TRBV7-9 and TRBJ2-5; no clear D. Trimming shortened V by 4 bases and J by 5 bases, and 11 bases separated the two germline ends. The CDR3 has 13 amino acids. Germline V gene lookup returns CDR1 SEHNR and CDR2 FQNEAQ (reference sequence). CDR3 in amino acids: CASSYSLRETQYF. CDR3 DNA: TGTGCCAGCAGCTACTCGCTAAGGGAGACCCAGTACTTC. The entire variable domain, with the rest obtained from reference TRBV7-9 and TRBJ2-5, is as follows: DTGVSQNPRHKITKRGQNVTFRCDPISEHNRLYWYRQTLGQGPEFLTYFQNEAQLEKSRLLSDRFSAERPKGSFSTLEIQRTEQGDSAMYLCASSYSLRETQYFGPGTRLLVL.

This clonotype has a count of ten or more. The rearrangement uses TRBV29-1 and TRBJ1-1, with no clear D. Germline CDR1 is SQVTM and CDR2 is ANQGSEA. The CDR3 has 12 residues. V was clipped by 4 bases and J by 3 bases, with 9 bases between them. Here the CDR3 DNA reads TGCAGCGTTGGCCACGGAGACACTGAAGCTTTCTTT. Amino acid sequence: CSVGHGDTEAFF.

This clonotype came up a few times. The gene calls are TRBV5-1 and TRBJ1-1; TRBD1 agrees at 9 bases. Germline V gene data show CDR1 as SGHRS and CDR2 as YFSETQ. The CDR3 loop spans 16 amino acids. V dropped 3 bases and J dropped 5; count of bases not matched to a gene: 11. The CDR3 coding sequence is TGCGCCAGCAGCTCCTGGACAGGGGAAGGTTCGACTGAAGCTTTCTTT. Protein: CASSSWTGEGSTEAFF.

Worth noting for this clonotype: The missing conserved phenylalanine or tryptophan at the end of this CDR3 makes a read error likely. The chain combines TRBV5-4 with TRBJ2-7; a weak D match, TRBD2 (5 bases). The length of the CDR3 is 15 residues. Germline CDR1 is SGHNT and CDR2 is YYREEE (reference sequence). Trimming shortened V by 4 bases and J by 2 bases, and 16 bases separated the two germline ends. The CDR3 DNA is TGTGCCAGCAGCCTTGGGGTGGGAGCCACCTACGAGCAGTACCTC. Amino acids: CASSLGVGATYEQYL.

The V gene is TRBV20-1, the J gene TRBJ1-2; D may be TRBD1 (6 bases). Looked up from germline, CDR1 is DFQATT and CDR2 is SNEGSKA (reference sequence). V lost 3 bases, J lost 3 bases, and 14 bases lay in between. The CDR3 is made up of 14 amino acids. CDR3 DNA: TGCAGTGCTAGTAACGTCAGGGGACACTATGGCTACACCTTC. This encodes CSASNVRGHYGYTF.

This clonotype was counted many times. The rearrangement links TRBV19 to TRBJ2-5, with D possibly matching TRBD2 (6 bases). Trimming cost V 4 bases and J 5 bases, with 11 bases left between them. Germline-derived CDR1 and CDR2 are LNHDA and SQIVND (reference sequence). The CDR3 is made up of 13 amino acids. CDR3 amino acids: CASSTGLAETQYF. For the CDR3, the DNA is TGTGCCAGTAGTACGGGCCTAGCGGAGACCCAGTACTTC.

The sample holds many counts of this clonotype. CDR3 in amino acids: CASRGLRGMNTEAFF. DNA for the CDR3: TGTGCCAGCAGGGGACTTAGGGGGATGAACACTGAAGCTTTCTTT. The chain uses TRBV7-9 and TRBJ1-1; a weak D match, TRBD1 (6 bases). The CDR3 runs 15 residues. The ends were cut back, 6 bases at V and 0 bases at J, with 14 bases in the middle. Germline CDR1 is SEHNR and CDR2 is FQNEAQ (reference sequence).

As concerns this clonotype: One end of the junction does not line up with germline, which may come from a read error. The chain has TRBV12-3 or TRBV12-4 and TRBJ2-7; 11 positions agree with TRBD1. CDR3 length equals 13 residues. This chain's CDR3 is CASSWTGGSEQYF. The DNA of the CDR3 is TGTGCCAGTAGTTGGACAGGGGGCTCCGAGCAGTACTTC.

The gene calls are TRBV2 and TRBJ1-6; unclear D gene. V was pared by 4 bases and J by 10 bases, with 17 bases between. The CDR3 sequence is 15 residues long. Germline assignment: CDR1 SNHLY and CDR2 FYNNEI. CDR3 protein: CASSGLRPPLSPLHF. DNA for the CDR3: TGTGCCAGCAGTGGACTAAGGCCGCCGCTGTCACCCCTCCACTTT.

There are a few counts of this clonotype. At one of its ends the junction is not consistent with the germline gene, which may arise from a read error. The V gene is TRBV10-3, the J gene TRBJ2-7; a weak D match, TRBD2 (6 bases). The CDR3 is 14 residues long. Germline loops: CDR1 ENHRY, CDR2 SYGVKD. CDR3 sequence: CASSYSRLGDEQYF. The CDR3 DNA sequence: TGTGCCAGCAGTTACTCGCGACTAGGAGACGAGCAGTACTTC.